A single count supports the clone carrying this T cell receptor beta chain. Its antigen is not known. These data come from a study of shared clonotypes between healthy human individuals. In the study overall: For every donor, three CD4 naive, three CD4 memory, two CD8 naive and one CD8 memory plates were used. Overall study findings and caveats: Of the naive CD4 clonotypes, about 5% were shared across a handful of donors. Rarefaction curves obtained for sorted subsets showed sequencing incomplete despite large depth. Clonotypes which were not shared had lower generation probabilities than clonotypes that all four donors shared.

Trimming cost V 6 bases and J 0 bases, with 15 bases left between them. Germline V CDR1 and CDR2: SQVTM, ANQGSEA. CDR3 length: 15 residues. The data were produced by immunoSEQ multiplex PCR, yet TCRdb's version contains in-frame clones alone and is incomplete. The data show roughly 600,000 clones, roughly 98% seen once. The naive CD8 fraction comprised CD45RO-negative cells positively selected for CCR7 and excluded terminally differentiated effector memory CD45RA+ cells. The sequenced material came from naive CD8+ T cells sorted from blood. The source of this sequence is a man aged 25-45 years in good health. This chain links TRBV29-1 with TRBJ2-1, with D perhaps given as TRBD1 or TRBD2 (5 bases each). In DNA form, the CDR3 reads TGCAGCGTAGAGGGGCGCCCCAGCTCCTACAATGAGCAGTTCTTC. It yields the protein CSVEGRPSSYNEQFF.